This TCR beta chain was obtained from a study of blood T cell repertoires in COVID-19. About the study: The samples span acute and convalescent COVID-19 from the United States, Italy and Spain.

Authors' data handling: Reference gene primer amplification yielded estimated nucleated cell counts. Sequencing used immunoSEQ multiplex PCR; TCRdb keeps in-frame clones, though not all of them. The V and J calls and clone size come from that table; D and trimming were worked out from the DNA. The table has some 300,000 clones, around 87% seen once. This clone was counted a single time. V shed 1 base, J shed 7 bases, and the junction held 2 bases outside the gene matches. The germline V gene encodes CDR1 LGHDT and CDR2 YNNKEL (reference sequence). This CDR3 has 15 amino acids. The source material was peripheral blood. The receptor was isolated from a woman aged 40 to 49 with COVID-19, enrolled during active disease. The V gene is TRBV3-1 (or the pseudogene TRBV3-2), the J gene TRBJ1-6; TRBD1 agrees at 9 bases. The CDR3 DNA reads as TGTGCCAGCAGCCAAGTCGGGACAGGGAATTCACCCCTCCACTTT. As protein: CASSQVGTGNSPLHF.